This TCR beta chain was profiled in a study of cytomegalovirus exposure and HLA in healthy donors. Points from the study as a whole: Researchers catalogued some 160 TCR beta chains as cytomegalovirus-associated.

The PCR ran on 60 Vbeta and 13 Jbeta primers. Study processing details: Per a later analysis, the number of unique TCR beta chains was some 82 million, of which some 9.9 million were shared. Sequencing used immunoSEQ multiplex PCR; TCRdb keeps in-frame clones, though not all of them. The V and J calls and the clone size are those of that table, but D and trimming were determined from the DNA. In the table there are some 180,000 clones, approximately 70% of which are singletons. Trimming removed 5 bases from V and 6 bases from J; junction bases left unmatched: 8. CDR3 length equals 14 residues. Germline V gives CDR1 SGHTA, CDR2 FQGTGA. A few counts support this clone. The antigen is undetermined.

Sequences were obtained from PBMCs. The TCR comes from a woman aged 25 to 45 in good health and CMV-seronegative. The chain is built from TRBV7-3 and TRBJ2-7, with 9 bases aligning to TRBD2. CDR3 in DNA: TGTGCCAGCAGCGAAGTAGCGGGAGCTGGCGAGCAGTACTTC. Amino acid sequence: CASSEVAGAGEQYF.